This T cell receptor beta chain was observed in a study of T-cell reconstitution after alpha-beta-depleted transplantation in children. Study results and limitations: Hyperexpanded clones declined; after one year, newly produced T cells mostly supplied diversity. Certain patients had high TCRbeta diversity at day 60, and it came from recipient T cells and thymic progenitors that survived. Several hundred graft clones that had expanded were reportedly the source of alpha-beta T cells about two months after transplant.

Unique molecular identifiers tagged the TCRbeta library. One entry per CDR3 protein results from TCRdb running MiXCR on the PCR reads. The table lists hundreds of thousands of distinct CDR3 sequences, under 15% of them singletons. The CDR3 length is 14 residues. Germline V gene lookup returns CDR1 SEHNR and CDR2 FQNEAQ (reference sequence). The trim removed 2 bases at V and 7 bases at J, leaving 6 bases unmatched. For this clonotype: Its target is not known.

The V gene is TRBV7-9, the J gene TRBJ2-7, with 9 nucleotides matching TRBD2. This specimen was PBMCs, taken before TCRalphabeta/CD19-depleted stem cell transplant. The sequence was obtained from a girl aged 2 to 10 with congenital amegakaryocytic thrombocytopenia, due to receive a stem cell transplant. CDR3: CASSLTAGGREQYF. Here the CDR3 DNA reads TGTGCCAGCAGCTTAACAGCGGGAGGAAGGGAGCAGTACTTC.